This is a list of T cell receptor beta chains from one sample in a study of type 1 regulatory T cells. Via MiXCR, TCRdb re-called the reads, giving one row per CDR3 protein. The sample lists around 88,000 distinct CDR3 sequences; about a third were seen once. The material sequenced was CD4+ T cells, either the whole sample or a sorted fraction (not recorded which). Receptors were obtained from a human donor in good health. The CDR3 runs from the conserved cysteine through the conserved F or W. The order of the fields is J gene, V gene, CDR3 protein.

>TRBJ2-1|TRBV13
CASSSDEAFVNEQFF
>TRBJ2-6|TRBV29-1
CSARTSGLRRSGANVLTF
>TRBJ1-1|TRBV10-3
CAKSVQRNTEAFF
>TRBJ2-1|TRBV6-2/TRBV6-3
CASSYSSGRSSYNEQFF
>TRBJ2-5|TRBV5-4
CASSPMPLAGEETQYF
>TRBJ1-6|TRBV4-1
CASSLTGTGVSPLHF
>TRBJ2-3|TRBV10-3
CAIREDTDTQYF
>TRBJ2-3|TRBV5-1
CASSSGVGRSTDTQYF
>TRBJ2-1|TRBV11-3
CASSPGLAGGPNEQFF
>TRBJ2-7|TRBV7-9
CASSYSGIGREQYF
>TRBJ2-2|TRBV9
CASRTSGATGELFF
>TRBJ1-5|TRBV21-1
CASSLGGVQPQHF
>TRBJ1-6|TRBV18
CASSPPGGGGPLHF
>TRBJ2-1|TRBV6-5
CASSQGGGEQFF
>TRBJ2-7|TRBV4-1
CASSQESPQAGGYEQYF
>TRBJ1-1|TRBV15
CATSRDNTGPEAFF
>TRBJ2-7|TRBV20-1
CSAAGQRVYEQYF
>TRBJ2-3|TRBV29-1
CSGTGQGTDTQYF
>TRBJ2-5|TRBV19
CASSIGVGTSQYF
>TRBJ1-1|TRBV5-1
CASSLTGARPEAFF
>TRBJ2-1|TRBV10-2
CASSDPWRELREQFF
>TRBJ2-1|TRBV7-2
CASSTPAGQGNEQFF
>TRBJ2-7|TRBV5-1
CASSLETGVSEQYF
>TRBJ2-7|TRBV12-3/TRBV12-4
CASSLNLMTGFYEQYF
>TRBJ1-6|TRBV20-1
CSARRDRLNPLHF
>TRBJ2-2|TRBV19
CASRTSGGRNGELFF
>TRBJ2-2|TRBV20-1
CSARAASGDRTGELFF
>TRBJ2-5|TRBV7-9
CASSVYREETRYF
>TRBJ2-1|TRBV7-2
CASSLEVAGGNEQFF
>TRBJ2-5|TRBV15
CATSGRQGSKETQYF
>TRBJ1-4|TRBV6-5
CASSYTPGREKLFF
>TRBJ2-5|TRBV7-2
CASSPSQDETQYF
>TRBJ2-1|TRBV3-1
CASSPTSGNNEQFF
>TRBJ2-1|TRBV25-1
CASGRRDRARNEQFF
>TRBJ1-1|TRBV5-4
CASSPGAPGQINTEAFF
>TRBJ2-1|TRBV5-1
CASSPAGISGRTYNEQFF
>TRBJ2-7|TRBV9
CASSAQAGAYEQYF
>TRBJ2-3|TRBV6-4
CASSEFSGGAKDTQYF
>TRBJ2-5|TRBV5-8
CASSSRKQGDQETQYF
>TRBJ2-1|TRBV18
CASSPQGSLEQFF
>TRBJ2-5|TRBV7-9
CASSLVGASGTTGYF
>TRBJ2-5|TRBV7-2
CASSLVPARQETQYF
>TRBJ1-5|TRBV6-6
CASSYTPIQPQHF
>TRBJ1-5|TRBV7-9
CASSLTNQGEGQPQHF
>TRBJ1-2|TRBV18
CASSPGNPSNYGYTF
>TRBJ2-3|TRBV11-2
CASSLDISGVADTQYF
>TRBJ1-1|TRBV5-1
CASSLVGGRAFF
>TRBJ1-2|TRBV20-1
CSANYPSRDGYTF
>TRBJ2-2|TRBV5-4
CASSSRKTGELFF
>TRBJ2-4|TRBV5-4
CASSLSGTAKNIQYF
>TRBJ2-3|TRBV20-1
CSVRAGGPADMQYF
>TRBJ2-1|TRBV3-1
CASSRQGSNEQFF
>TRBJ2-3|TRBV6-2/TRBV6-3
CASSYLSVRGRGVFSTDTQYF
>TRBJ1-1|TRBV7-9
CASSSQDRYGEAFF
>TRBJ2-7|TRBV5-4
CASSGSGLPSYEQYF
>TRBJ2-7|TRBV12-3/TRBV12-4
CASSLSGAYEQYF
>TRBJ1-4|TRBV5-1
CASSMGQGFEKLFF
>TRBJ2-5|TRBV18
CASSPPVAGGAGRQETQYF
>TRBJ1-5|TRBV12-3/TRBV12-4
CASSFQGNQPQHF
>TRBJ1-1|TRBV7-9
CASSFNPSSGASAEAFF